This T cell receptor beta chain was sequenced for a study of shared clonotypes between healthy human individuals. Study overall: CD4 naive cells filled three plates per donor, CD4 memory three, CD8 naive two and CD8 memory one. General study points: It was observed that 5% to 6.5% of naive CD4 clonotypes were shared across a handful of donors.

A word on this clone: What it recognizes is unknown.

Each cell subset's genomic DNA was divided evenly among several immunoSEQ plates. Produced via immunoSEQ multiplex PCR; TCRdb's table is partial and in-frame only. This sample has about 2 million clones, with 85% to 95% found just once. The sequenced sample consisted of naive CD4+ T cells sorted from blood. The sample's subset: CD45RA+ positively selected. This TCR came from a man between 18 and 29 years old in good health.

The CDR3 bases are TGCGCCAGCAGCCAAGAGAGGGATGCGAGGGGTCTCAATTCACCCCTCCACTTT. The encoded protein is CASSQERDARGLNSPLHF. V gene TRBV4-1 combines with J gene TRBJ1-6, with D perhaps matching TRBD1 (5 bases). Germline-derived CDR1 and CDR2 are MGHRA and YSYEKL. The CDR3 spans 18 residues. V was clipped by 0 bases and J by 7 bases, with 19 bases between them.